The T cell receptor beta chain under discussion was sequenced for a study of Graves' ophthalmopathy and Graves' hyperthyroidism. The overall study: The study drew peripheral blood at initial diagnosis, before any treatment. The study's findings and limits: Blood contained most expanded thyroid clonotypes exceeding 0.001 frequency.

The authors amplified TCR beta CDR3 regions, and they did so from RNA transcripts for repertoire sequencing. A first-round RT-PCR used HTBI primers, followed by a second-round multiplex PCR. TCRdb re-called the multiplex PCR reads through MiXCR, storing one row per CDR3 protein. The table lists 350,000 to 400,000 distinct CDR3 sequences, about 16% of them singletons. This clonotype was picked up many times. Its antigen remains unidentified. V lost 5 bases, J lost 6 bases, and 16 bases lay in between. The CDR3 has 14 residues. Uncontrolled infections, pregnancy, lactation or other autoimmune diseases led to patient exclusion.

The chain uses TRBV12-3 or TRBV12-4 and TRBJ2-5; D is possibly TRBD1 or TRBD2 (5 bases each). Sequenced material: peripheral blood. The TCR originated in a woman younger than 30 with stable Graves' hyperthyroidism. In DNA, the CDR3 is TGTGCCAGCAGTACAACAGGAAGGGGACAGACCCAGTACTTC. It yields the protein CASSTTGRGQTQYF.